The 27 T cell receptor beta chains presented below share a single source sample, sequenced in a study of tumor-infiltrating lymphocytes in primary liver carcinoma. From roughly 21-30 mg of unsorted bulk tissue, DNA and RNA were co-extracted together. cDNA specific to TCR beta was made from around 530 ng of total RNA, with a constant-region primer employed for priming. Sequencing libraries for TCR beta derived from three nested multiplex PCR rounds that used slightly modified ARM-PCR. In the first two PCR rounds, TRBV1-TRBV30 forward primers were paired with a C-beta reverse primer, and each round lasted around 10 cycles. TCRdb redid the calling of the multiplex PCR reads with MiXCR, one entry per CDR3 protein. The repertoire consists of fewer than 90,000 distinct CDR3 sequences, with roughly 72% occurring once and the leading ten covering roughly a fifth. Sequencing was carried out using liver tumor tissue from sampling region 1. Subset here: tumor region T1, superior pole. The source of these receptors is a man aged 35 to 55 with primary liver carcinoma and hepatitis B virus infection.

In regard to this clonotype: A read error may explain this, as a much larger clone is one base away. The V gene is TRBV28, the J gene TRBJ1-1; D gene unclear. CDR1 MDHEN and CDR2 SYDVKM come from the germline V gene. Deletions cut 7 bases from V and 0 bases from J, with 9 bases between. The CDR3 has 13 amino acids. The CDR3 sequence: CASKIVMNTEAFF. The CDR3, as DNA: TGTGCCAGCAAGATCGTCATGAACACTGAAGCTTTCTTT.

A word on this clonotype: A junction boundary mismatches the germline segment, possibly from a read error. The chain recombines TRBV6-1 with TRBJ2-3; D call uncertain. The CDR3 extends over 13 amino acids. Germline V gene data show CDR1 as MNHNS and CDR2 as SASEGT. The CDR3 region has the DNA TGTACCAGCAGTGAAGCTCGGGTAGATACGCAGTACTTT. It translates to CTSSEARVDTQYF.

To note about this clonotype: The germline gene is not matched at one end of the junction; a read error may be the cause. The rearrangement links TRBV12-3 or TRBV12-4 to TRBJ2-1, with TRBD1 identical over 9 bases. The CDR3 has 14 residues. In nucleotides, the CDR3 is TGTGCCAGTAGTGGGACAGGGATAAGCAATGAGCAGCTCTTC. This encodes CASSGTGISNEQLF.

J is TRBJ2-5 and V is TRBV11-2; TRBD2 agrees at 7 bases. Per germline, CDR1 SGHAT and CDR2 FQNNGV. The J segment lost 0 bases and the V segment lost 6 bases, leaving 4 bases of the junction unmatched. This CDR3 comprises 14 residues. In DNA form, the CDR3 reads TGTGCCAGCAGTGGGGGGGTGGACCAAGAGACCCAGTACTTC. It yields the protein CASSGGVDQETQYF.

This clonotype was seen a handful of times. It may be a read error: a sequence one base away is much more abundant. This chain links TRBV12-3 or TRBV12-4 with TRBJ1-5, with 8 bases aligning to TRBD1. The CDR3 totals 14 residues. The CDR3: CVSSWTGLSQPQHF. CDR3 bases: TGTGTCAGCAGTTGGACAGGGCTTAGTCAGCCCCAGCATTTT.

The chain employs TRBV20-1 and TRBJ2-1; unclear D gene. Germline V gene lookup returns CDR1 DFQATT and CDR2 SNEGSKA (reference sequence). The V end was cut by 5 bases, the J end by 0 bases, with 8 bases between. This CDR3 contains 13 residues. The CDR3 loop reads CSAPGSSYNEQFF. The CDR3 nucleotides are TGCAGTGCTCCGGGTAGCTCCTACAATGAGCAGTTCTTC.

As to this clonotype: Germline and junction disagree at one end, which may indicate a read error. The chain couples TRBV6-5 to TRBJ2-2; D might be TRBD2 (5 bases). CDR1 is MNHEY, CDR2 SVGAGI, per germline. The CDR3 runs 15 residues. DNA of the CDR3: TGTGCCAGTAGTTACCCAGTGGACGGCACCGGGGAGCCGTTTTTT. This codes for CASSYPVDGTGEPFF.

The chain recombines TRBV5-6 with TRBJ2-7; D is tentatively TRBD1 or TRBD2 (5 bases each). Germline lookup yields CDR1 SGHDT and CDR2 YYEEEE. The CDR3 is 16 amino acids. Trimming cost V 4 bases and J 5 bases, with 22 bases left between them. The DNA for the CDR3 is TGTGCCAGCAGCCTGGGGCGAGTGGGAGAAGAGGACGAGCAGTACTTC. This encodes CASSLGRVGEEDEQYF.

This clonotype was counted once. Just one base apart from a much larger clone, this may be a read error. The chain combines TRBV28 with TRBJ2-1; the D gene is possibly TRBD2 (6 bases). V lost 11 bases and J lost 0, with 14 bases in between. Germline CDR1 reads MDHEN; CDR2 reads SYDVKM. The CDR3 covers 14 residues. In DNA, the CDR3 is TGTGCCTGCCCTTGGGGGGACTCCTACAATGAGCAGTTCTTC. Translating gives CACPWGDSYNEQFF.

V is TRBV11-2 and J is TRBJ1-4; D perhaps matches TRBD1 (5 bases). CDR3 length: 14 amino acids. Germline V gene data show CDR1 as SGHAT and CDR2 as FQNNGV. CDR3 region: CSDSLEVGDEKLFF. The CDR3 DNA follows: TGTTCCGACAGCTTAGAGGTTGGGGACGAAAAACTGTTTTTT.

As to this clonotype: At one end, the junction sequence differs from germline, possibly due to a read error. This sequence joins TRBV6-4 and TRBJ2-6, with 8 positions matching TRBD1. The CDR3 is made up of 15 amino acids. From germline, CDR1 is MRHNA and CDR2 SNTAGT. The CDR3 DNA follows: TGTGCCAGCAGTGCAGGGGGCTCTGGGGCCAACGTCCTGGGTTTC. Translation gives CASSAGGSGANVLGF.

The J gene is TRBJ2-7, the V gene TRBV6-5; D is undetermined. Germline CDR1 MNHEY, CDR2 SVGAGI. The CDR3 spans 12 residues. CDR3 DNA: TGTGTCAACAGTAACGGGCTGTACGAGCAGTACTTC. Translation gives CVNSNGLYEQYF.

To note about this clonotype: This likely comes from a read error, as the CDR3 has no conserved phenylalanine or tryptophan at its end. The rearrangement joins TRBV11-2 to TRBJ2-1; possibly TRBD2 for D (5 bases). Germline-derived CDR1 and CDR2 are SGHAT and FQNNGV. This CDR3 has 22 residues. CDR3 sequence: CASSFSYRGPVKEVRSYIEQFL. The CDR3 nucleotides are TGTGCCAGCAGCTTCTCTTACCGGGGTCCCGTGAAAGAGGTTCGCTCCTACATTGAGCAGTTCTTA.

This clonotype was counted many times. The chain has TRBV6-5 and TRBJ1-1; the D gene is possibly TRBD1 (5 bases). The CDR3 has 18 residues. Trimming removed 1 base at V and 0 bases at J, with 18 bases between. From germline, CDR1 is MNHEY and CDR2 SVGAGI. CDR3 nucleotides: TGTGCCAGCAGTTACTTATATGTGACAGCCTCCATGAACACTGAAGCTTTCTTT. Its translation is CASSYLYVTASMNTEAFF.

As for this clonotype: A much larger clone is a single base away; this may be a read error. As the CDR3 is not closed by the conserved phenylalanine or tryptophan, this likely results from a read error. This sequence joins TRBV11-2 and TRBJ1-1; no firm D call. The V and J ends lost 1 base and 1 base respectively, with 7 bases between them. This CDR3 is built from 14 residues. CDR1 and CDR2 from the germline V gene are SGHAT and FQNNGV. DNA of the CDR3: TGTGCCAGCAGCTTAGCGGGAGGGAACACTGAAGCTTTCTCT. Protein sequence: CASSLAGGNTEAFS.

On this clonotype: A junction boundary mismatches the germline segment, possibly from a read error. The J gene is TRBJ2-1, the V gene TRBV11-2; D could derive from TRBD1 or TRBD2 (6 bases each). Germline CDR1 and CDR2: SGHAT and FQNNGV. CDR3 size: 16 residues. CDR3 nucleotide sequence: TGTGCCAGCACCTTACGGGGGCCCGGGAGAGAAGATGAGGAGTTCTTC. Its protein is CASTLRGPGREDEEFF. The variable domain in full, completed from reference TRBV11-2 and TRBJ2-1, reads EAGVAQSPRYKIIEKRQSVAFWCNPISGHATLYWYQQILGQGPKLLIQFQNNGVVDDSQLPKDRFSAERLKGVDSTLKIQPAKLEDSAVYLCASTLRGPGREDEEFFGPGTRLTVL.

V and J are TRBV10-3 and TRBJ1-6; 7 positions match TRBD1. The germline gives CDR1 ENHRY, CDR2 SYGVKD. The V gene end was trimmed by 6 bases and the J gene end by 10 bases; junction bases not matched to a gene: 9. The CDR3 is 14 amino acids. The CDR3 sequence is CAISHYRGVSPLHF. CDR3 DNA sequence: TGTGCCATCAGCCACTACAGGGGAGTATCACCCCTCCACTTT.

A note on this clonotype: Relative to the germline gene, one junction end is altered; a read error may explain this. The chain couples TRBV5-1 to TRBJ2-1; the D call may be TRBD1 or TRBD2 (5 bases each). Looked up from germline, CDR1 is SGHRS and CDR2 is YFSETQ. The CDR3 totals 14 residues. CDR3 nucleotides: TGCGCCAGCTGCTTAGGACAAGGGTCGGGGGAGCAGTTCTTC. Its protein is CASCLGQGSGEQFF.

Worth noting for this clonotype: A much more abundant neighbour one base away suggests this may be a read error. The rearrangement joins TRBV5-4 to TRBJ2-2, with TRBD2 identical over 7 bases. The CDR3 has 16 residues. Germline CDR1 and CDR2: SGHNT and YYREEE (reference sequence). V was pared by 6 bases and J by 2 bases, with 10 bases of the junction left unmatched. CDR3 sequence reads: CASTFDLAANTGELFF. CDR3 in DNA: TGTGCCAGCACCTTCGACCTAGCGGCCAACACCGGGGAGCTGTTTTTT.

Points on this clonotype: A much larger clone differs from this one at a single base, so this may be a read error. The CDR3 spells CSARDLAGSEETQYF. For the CDR3, the DNA is TGCAGTGCTAGAGATCTGGCGGGATCCGAAGAGACCCAGTACTTC. The chain recombines TRBV20-1 with TRBJ2-5, with a weak D call TRBD2 (6 bases). This CDR3 has 15 amino acids. Germline V CDR1 and CDR2: DFQATT, SNEGSKA (reference sequence). The V end was cut by 0 bases, the J end by 3 bases, with 14 bases between.

A word on this clonotype: A junction end diverges from the germline sequence, so it may reflect a read error. This CDR3 reads CASSEAQEAQPQLF. DNA of the CDR3: TGTGCCAGCAGTGAGGCGCAGGAGGCTCAGCCCCAGCTTTTT. The chain carries TRBV6-1 and TRBJ1-5; unclear D gene. This CDR3 spans 14 amino acids. The germline gives CDR1 MNHNS, CDR2 SASEGT.

This clonotype was seen once. The V call is TRBV29-1, the J call TRBJ1-2; possible D gene TRBD1, 5 bases. The CDR3 consists of 14 residues. Germline CDR1 reads SQVTM; CDR2 reads ANQGSEA. V lost 7 bases and J lost 4, with 19 bases in between. CDR3 sequence: CSDRPSGHTYGYTF. The DNA of the CDR3 is TGCAGCGACCGCCCATCTGGACATACCTATGGCTACACCTTC.

The V gene is TRBV6-1, the J gene TRBJ2-7; D gene ambiguous. The CDR3 is 18 amino acids. Per the germline V gene, CDR1 is MNHNS and CDR2 is SASEGT. V lost 6 bases to trimming and J lost 0 bases, with 24 bases between them. The chain's CDR3 is CASSARGGWRLTSYEQYF. The CDR3 nucleotides are TGTGCCAGCAGCGCTAGAGGCGGATGGCGCCTGACCTCCTACGAGCAGTACTTC.

The genes are TRBV20-1 and TRBJ2-1; unclear D gene. The CDR3 has 14 amino acids. V was trimmed by 6 bases and J by 5 bases, leaving 17 bases between them. Germline V lookup: CDR1 DFQATT, CDR2 SNEGSKA (reference sequence). The CDR3: CSAPARRPDNEQFF. CDR3 coding DNA: TGCAGTGCCCCAGCGAGAAGGCCCGACAATGAGCAGTTCTTC.

V usage is TRBV30 and J usage is TRBJ1-3, with D unresolved. Germline CDR1 reads GTSNPN; CDR2 reads SVGIG (reference sequence). V lost 5 bases and J 3 bases, leaving 11 bases between the germline ends. This CDR3 is 13 amino acids long. CDR3: CAWDSDDGNTIYF. CDR3 nucleotides: TGTGCCTGGGACTCGGACGATGGAAACACCATATATTTT.

A note on this clonotype: At one end, the junction sequence differs from germline, possibly due to a read error. The CDR3 loop reads CDSSLRDVAYEQYF. CDR3 bases: TGTGACAGCAGCCTCCGGGACGTCGCCTACGAGCAGTACTTC. The chain links TRBV7-9 to TRBJ2-7, with D possibly being TRBD1 or TRBD2 (5 bases each). There are 14 residues in the CDR3. CDR1 is SEHNR and CDR2 is FQNEAQ in the germline V gene (reference sequence).

For this clonotype: Germline is not matched at one junction end, which may reflect a read error. V and J are TRBV24-1 and TRBJ2-5; possibly TRBD2 for D (5 bases). CDR1 is KGHDR, CDR2 SFDVKD, per germline. CDR3 length: 16 amino acids. The CDR3 coding sequence is TGTGTCACCAGTGATAGGCGGGCGACGGACCAAGAGACCCAGTACTTC. Its protein is CVTSDRRATDQETQYF.